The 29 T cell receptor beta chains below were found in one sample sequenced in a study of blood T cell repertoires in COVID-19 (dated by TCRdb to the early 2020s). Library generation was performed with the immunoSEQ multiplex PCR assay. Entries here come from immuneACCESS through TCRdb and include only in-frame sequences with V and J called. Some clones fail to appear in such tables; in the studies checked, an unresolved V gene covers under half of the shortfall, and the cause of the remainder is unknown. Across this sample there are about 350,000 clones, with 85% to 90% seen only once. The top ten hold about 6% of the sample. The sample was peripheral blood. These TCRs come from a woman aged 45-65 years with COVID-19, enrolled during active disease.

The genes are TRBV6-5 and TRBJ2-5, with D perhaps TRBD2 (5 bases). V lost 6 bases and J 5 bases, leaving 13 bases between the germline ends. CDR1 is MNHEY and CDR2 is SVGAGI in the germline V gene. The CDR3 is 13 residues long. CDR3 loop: CASRKTSYETQYF. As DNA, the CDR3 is TGTGCCAGCAGGAAAACTAGTTACGAGACCCAGTACTTC.

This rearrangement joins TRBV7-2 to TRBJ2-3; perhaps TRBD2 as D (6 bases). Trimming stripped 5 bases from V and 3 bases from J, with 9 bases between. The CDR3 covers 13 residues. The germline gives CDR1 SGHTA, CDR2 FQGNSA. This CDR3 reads CASSPGRTDTQYF. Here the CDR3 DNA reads TGTGCCAGCAGCCCGGGGAGGACAGATACGCAGTATTTT. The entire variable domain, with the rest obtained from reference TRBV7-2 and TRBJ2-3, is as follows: GAGVSQSPSNKVTEKGKDVELRCDPISGHTALYWYRQSLGQGLEFLIYFQGNSAPDKSGLPSDRFSAERTGGSVSTLTIQRTQQEDSAVYLCASSPGRTDTQYFGPGTRLTVL.

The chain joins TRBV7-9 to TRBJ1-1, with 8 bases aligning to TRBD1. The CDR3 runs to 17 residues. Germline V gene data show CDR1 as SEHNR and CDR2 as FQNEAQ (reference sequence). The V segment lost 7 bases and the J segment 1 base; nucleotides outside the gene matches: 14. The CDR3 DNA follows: TGTGCCAGCAAAAAGGGACAGGTTTTTTTGGGGAACACTGAAGCTTTCTTT. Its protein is CASKKGQVFLGNTEAFF.

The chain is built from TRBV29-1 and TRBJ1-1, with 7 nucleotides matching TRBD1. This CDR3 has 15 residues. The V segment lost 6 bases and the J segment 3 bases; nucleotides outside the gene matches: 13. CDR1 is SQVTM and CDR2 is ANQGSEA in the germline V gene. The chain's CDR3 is CSVLLLQGEDTEAFF. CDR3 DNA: TGCAGCGTGCTATTACTGCAGGGGGAGGACACTGAAGCTTTCTTT.

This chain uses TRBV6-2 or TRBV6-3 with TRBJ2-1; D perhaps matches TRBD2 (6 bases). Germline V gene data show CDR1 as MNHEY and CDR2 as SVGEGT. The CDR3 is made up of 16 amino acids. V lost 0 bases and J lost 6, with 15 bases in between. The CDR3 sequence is CASSYSTTRAGNEQFF. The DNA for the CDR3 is TGTGCCAGCAGTTACTCAACGACTAGGGCCGGCAATGAGCAGTTCTTC.

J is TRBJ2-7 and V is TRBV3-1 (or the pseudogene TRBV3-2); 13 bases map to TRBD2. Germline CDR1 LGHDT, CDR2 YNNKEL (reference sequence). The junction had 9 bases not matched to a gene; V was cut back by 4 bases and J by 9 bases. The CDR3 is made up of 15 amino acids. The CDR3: CASSRGTSGMNSQYF. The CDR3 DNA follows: TGTGCCAGCAGCCGAGGGACTAGCGGGATGAACTCGCAGTACTTC.

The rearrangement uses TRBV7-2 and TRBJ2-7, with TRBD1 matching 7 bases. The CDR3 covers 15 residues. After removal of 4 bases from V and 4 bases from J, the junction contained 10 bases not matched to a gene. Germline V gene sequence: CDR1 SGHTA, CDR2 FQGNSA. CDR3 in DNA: TGTGCCAGCAGCTCCCCGGACAGGTCGGGATACGAGCAGTACTTC. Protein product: CASSSPDRSGYEQYF.

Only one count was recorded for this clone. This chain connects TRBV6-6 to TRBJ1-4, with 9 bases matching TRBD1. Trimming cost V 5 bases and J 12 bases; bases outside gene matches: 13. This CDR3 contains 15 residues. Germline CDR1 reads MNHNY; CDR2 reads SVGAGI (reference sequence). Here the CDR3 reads CASSPTGATGGELFF. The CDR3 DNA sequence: TGTGCCAGCAGTCCGACAGGGGCGACAGGGGGGGAACTGTTTTTT.

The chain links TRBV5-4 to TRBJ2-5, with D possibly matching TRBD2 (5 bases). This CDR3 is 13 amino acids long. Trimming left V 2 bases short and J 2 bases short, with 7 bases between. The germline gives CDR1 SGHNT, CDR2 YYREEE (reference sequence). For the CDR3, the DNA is TGTGCCAGCAGCTTTGGCGGGCAAGAGACCCAGTACTTC. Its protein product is CASSFGGQETQYF.

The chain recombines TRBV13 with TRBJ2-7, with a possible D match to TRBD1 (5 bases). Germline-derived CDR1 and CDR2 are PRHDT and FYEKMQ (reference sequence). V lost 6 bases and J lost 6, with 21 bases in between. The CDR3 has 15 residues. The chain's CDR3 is CASRSWTRTASEQYF. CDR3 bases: TGTGCCAGCAGATCATGGACAAGAACGGCATCCGAGCAGTACTTC.

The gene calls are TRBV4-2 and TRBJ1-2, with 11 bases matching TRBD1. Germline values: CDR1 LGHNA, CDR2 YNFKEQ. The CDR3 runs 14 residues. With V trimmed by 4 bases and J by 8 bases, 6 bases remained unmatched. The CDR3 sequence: CASSPGQGAWGYTF. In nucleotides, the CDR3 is TGTGCCAGCAGCCCCGGACAGGGGGCGTGGGGCTACACCTTC.

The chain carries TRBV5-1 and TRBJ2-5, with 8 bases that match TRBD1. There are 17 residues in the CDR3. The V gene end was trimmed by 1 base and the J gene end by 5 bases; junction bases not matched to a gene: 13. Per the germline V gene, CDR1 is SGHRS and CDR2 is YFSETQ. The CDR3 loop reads CASSLMAGQGSKETQYF. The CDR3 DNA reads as TGCGCCAGCAGCTTGATGGCCGGACAGGGATCGAAGGAGACCCAGTACTTC.

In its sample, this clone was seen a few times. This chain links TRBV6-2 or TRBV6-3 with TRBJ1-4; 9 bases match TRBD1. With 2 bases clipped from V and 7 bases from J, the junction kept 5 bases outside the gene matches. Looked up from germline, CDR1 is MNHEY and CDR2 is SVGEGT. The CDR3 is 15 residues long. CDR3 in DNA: TGTGCCAGCAGTTACCGCGGGACAGGGAGTGAAAAACTGTTTTTT. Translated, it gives CASSYRGTGSEKLFF.

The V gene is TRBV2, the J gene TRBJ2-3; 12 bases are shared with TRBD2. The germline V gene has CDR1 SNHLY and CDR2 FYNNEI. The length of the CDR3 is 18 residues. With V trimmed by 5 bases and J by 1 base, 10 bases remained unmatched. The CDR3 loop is CASSFPSSGREGTDTQYF. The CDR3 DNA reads TGTGCCAGCAGTTTTCCGTCTAGCGGGAGGGAGGGCACAGATACGCAGTATTTT.

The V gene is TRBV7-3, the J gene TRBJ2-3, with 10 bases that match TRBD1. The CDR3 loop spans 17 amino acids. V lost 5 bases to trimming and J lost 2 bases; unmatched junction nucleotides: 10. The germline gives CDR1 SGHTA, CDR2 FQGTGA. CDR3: CASSATPGQGFTDTQYF. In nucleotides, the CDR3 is TGTGCCAGCAGCGCTACACCGGGACAGGGGTTCACAGATACGCAGTATTTT. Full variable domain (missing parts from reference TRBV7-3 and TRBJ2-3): GAGVSQTPSNKVTEKGKYVELRCDPISGHTALYWYRQSLGQGPEFLIYFQGTGAADDSGLPNDRFFAVRPEGSVSTLKIQRTERGDSAVYLCASSATPGQGFTDTQYFGPGTRLTVL.

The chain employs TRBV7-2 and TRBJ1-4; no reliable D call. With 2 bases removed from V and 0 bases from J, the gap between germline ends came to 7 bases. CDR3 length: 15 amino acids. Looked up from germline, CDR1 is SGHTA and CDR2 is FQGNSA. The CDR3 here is CASSLSQTTNEKLFF. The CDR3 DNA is TGTGCCAGCAGCTTATCCCAGACAACTAATGAAAAACTGTTTTTT.

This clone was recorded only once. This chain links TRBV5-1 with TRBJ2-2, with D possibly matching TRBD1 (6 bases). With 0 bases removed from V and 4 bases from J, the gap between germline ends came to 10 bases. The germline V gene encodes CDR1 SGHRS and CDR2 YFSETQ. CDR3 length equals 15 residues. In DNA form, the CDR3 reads TGCGCCAGCAGCTTGGTACAGGGAACCACCGGGGAGCTGTTTTTT. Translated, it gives CASSLVQGTTGELFF.

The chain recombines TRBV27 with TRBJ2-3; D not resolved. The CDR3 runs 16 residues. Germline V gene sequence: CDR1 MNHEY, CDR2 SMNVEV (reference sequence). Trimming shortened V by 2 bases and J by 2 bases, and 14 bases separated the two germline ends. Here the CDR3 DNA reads TGTGCCAGCAGTTTAGCGCATAGTGGGCCCACAGATACGCAGTATTTT. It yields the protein CASSLAHSGPTDTQYF.

This chain's CDR3 is CATSDSRTTKETQYF. In DNA, the CDR3 is TGTGCCACCAGTGATTCGCGGACTACAAAAGAGACCCAGTACTTC. V gene TRBV24-1 combines with J gene TRBJ2-5, with D possibly TRBD2 on 6 matching bases. The CDR3 totals 15 residues. CDR1 is KGHDR, CDR2 SFDVKD, per germline. V lost 2 bases, J lost 3 bases, and 12 bases lay in between.

The CDR3 loop reads CASSLSIAGNTDTQYF. The CDR3 DNA follows: TGTGCCAGCAGCTTGTCGATAGCGGGAAACACAGATACGCAGTATTTT. The V gene is TRBV5-5, the J gene TRBJ2-3, with TRBD2 matching over 8 bases. In germline, CDR1 is SGHKS, CDR2 YYEKEE (reference sequence). This CDR3 has 16 amino acids. Losses at the gene ends were 1 base for V and 2 bases for J; bases not matched to a gene: 6.

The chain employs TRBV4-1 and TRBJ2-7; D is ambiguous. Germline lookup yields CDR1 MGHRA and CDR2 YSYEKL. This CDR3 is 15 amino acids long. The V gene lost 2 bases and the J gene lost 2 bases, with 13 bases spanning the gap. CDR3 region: CASSQNLADTYEQYF. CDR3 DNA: TGCGCCAGCAGCCAAAATCTGGCAGACACCTACGAGCAGTACTTC.

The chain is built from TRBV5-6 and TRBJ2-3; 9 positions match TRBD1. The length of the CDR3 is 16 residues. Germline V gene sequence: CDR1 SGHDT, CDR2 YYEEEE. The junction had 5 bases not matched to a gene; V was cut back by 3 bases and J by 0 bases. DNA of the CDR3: TGTGCCAGCAGCTCGCGGACAGGGGCGAGCACAGATACGCAGTATTTT. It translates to CASSSRTGASTDTQYF. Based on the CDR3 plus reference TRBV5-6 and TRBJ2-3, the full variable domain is DAGVTQSPTHLIKTRGQQVTLRCSPKSGHDTVSWYQQALGQGPQFIFQYYEEEERQRGNFPDRFSGHQFPNYSSELNVNALLLGDSALYLCASSSRTGASTDTQYFGPGTRLTVL.

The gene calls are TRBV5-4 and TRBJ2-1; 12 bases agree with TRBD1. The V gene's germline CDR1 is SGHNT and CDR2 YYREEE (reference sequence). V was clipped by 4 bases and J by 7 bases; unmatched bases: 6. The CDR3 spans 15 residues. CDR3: CASSPGQGAGNEQFF. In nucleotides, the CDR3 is TGTGCCAGCAGCCCGGGACAGGGGGCAGGGAATGAGCAGTTCTTC.

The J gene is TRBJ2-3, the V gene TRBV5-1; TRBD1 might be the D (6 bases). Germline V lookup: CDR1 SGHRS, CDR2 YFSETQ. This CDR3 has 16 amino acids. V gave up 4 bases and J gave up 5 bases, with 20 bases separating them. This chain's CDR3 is CASSHRTADSVDTQYF. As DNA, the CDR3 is TGCGCCAGCAGCCACAGGACAGCCGATTCGGTAGATACGCAGTATTTT.

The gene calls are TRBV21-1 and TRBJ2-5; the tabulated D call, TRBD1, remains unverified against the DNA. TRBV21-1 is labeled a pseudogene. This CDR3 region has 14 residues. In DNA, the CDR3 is TGTGCCAGCAGCAACCGGACAGCTCAAGAGACCCAGTACTTC. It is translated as CASSNRTAQETQYF.

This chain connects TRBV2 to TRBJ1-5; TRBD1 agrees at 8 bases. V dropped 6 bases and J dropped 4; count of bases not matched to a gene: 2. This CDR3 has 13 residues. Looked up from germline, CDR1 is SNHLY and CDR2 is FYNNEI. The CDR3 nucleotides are TGTGCCAGCAGCAGACAGGGGAATCAGCCCCAGCATTTT. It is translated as CASSRQGNQPQHF.

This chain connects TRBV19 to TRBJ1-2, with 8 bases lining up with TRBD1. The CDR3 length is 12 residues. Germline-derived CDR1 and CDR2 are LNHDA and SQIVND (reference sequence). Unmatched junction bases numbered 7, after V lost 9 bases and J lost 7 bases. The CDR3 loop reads CASETGDAGYTF. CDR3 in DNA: TGTGCCAGCGAGACAGGGGATGCTGGCTACACCTTC.

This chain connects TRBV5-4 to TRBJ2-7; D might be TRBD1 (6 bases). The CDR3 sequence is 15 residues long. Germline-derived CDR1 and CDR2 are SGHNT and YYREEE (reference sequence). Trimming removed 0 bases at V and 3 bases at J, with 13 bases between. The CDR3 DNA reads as TGTGCCAGCAGCTTGGCGTTAGGGGGAAACTACGAGCAGTACTTC. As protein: CASSLALGGNYEQYF.

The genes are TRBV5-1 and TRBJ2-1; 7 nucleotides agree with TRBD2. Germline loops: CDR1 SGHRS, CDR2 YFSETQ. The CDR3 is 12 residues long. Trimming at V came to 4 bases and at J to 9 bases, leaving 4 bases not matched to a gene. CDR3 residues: CASSGLVSEQFF. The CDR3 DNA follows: TGCGCCAGCAGCGGACTAGTTAGTGAGCAGTTCTTC.